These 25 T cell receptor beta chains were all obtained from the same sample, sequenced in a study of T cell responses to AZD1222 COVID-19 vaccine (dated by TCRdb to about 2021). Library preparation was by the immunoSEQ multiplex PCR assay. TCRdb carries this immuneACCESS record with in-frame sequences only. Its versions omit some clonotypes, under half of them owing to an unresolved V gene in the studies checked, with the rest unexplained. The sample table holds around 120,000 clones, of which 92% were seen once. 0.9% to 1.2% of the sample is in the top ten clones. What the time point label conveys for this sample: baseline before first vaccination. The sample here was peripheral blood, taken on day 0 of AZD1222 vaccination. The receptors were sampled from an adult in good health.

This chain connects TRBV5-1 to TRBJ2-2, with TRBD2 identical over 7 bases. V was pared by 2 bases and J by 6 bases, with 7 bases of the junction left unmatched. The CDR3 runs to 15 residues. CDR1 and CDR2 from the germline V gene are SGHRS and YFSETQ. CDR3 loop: CASSFSAGVAGELFF. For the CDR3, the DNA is TGCGCCAGCAGCTTTTCCGCGGGAGTGGCCGGGGAGCTGTTTTTT.

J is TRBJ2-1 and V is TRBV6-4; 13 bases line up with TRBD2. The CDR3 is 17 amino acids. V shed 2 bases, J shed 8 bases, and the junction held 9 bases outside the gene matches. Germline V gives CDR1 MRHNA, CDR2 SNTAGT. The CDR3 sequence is CASSDRPTSGRPDEQFF. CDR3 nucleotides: TGTGCCAGCAGTGACCGCCCGACTAGCGGGAGGCCGGATGAGCAGTTCTTC.

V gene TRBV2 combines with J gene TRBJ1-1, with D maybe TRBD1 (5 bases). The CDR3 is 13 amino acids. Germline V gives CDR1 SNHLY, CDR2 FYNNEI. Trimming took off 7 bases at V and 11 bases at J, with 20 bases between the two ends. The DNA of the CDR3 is TGTGCCAGCACTTGGGACGTCGCCCCGAAGGCTTTCTTT. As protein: CASTWDVAPKAFF.

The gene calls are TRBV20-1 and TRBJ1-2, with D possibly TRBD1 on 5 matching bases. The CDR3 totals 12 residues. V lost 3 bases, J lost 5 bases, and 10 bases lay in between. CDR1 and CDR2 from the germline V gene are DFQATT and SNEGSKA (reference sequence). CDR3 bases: TGCAGTGCTAGTCCGGGACTGTATGGCTACACCTTC. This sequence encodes CSASPGLYGYTF.

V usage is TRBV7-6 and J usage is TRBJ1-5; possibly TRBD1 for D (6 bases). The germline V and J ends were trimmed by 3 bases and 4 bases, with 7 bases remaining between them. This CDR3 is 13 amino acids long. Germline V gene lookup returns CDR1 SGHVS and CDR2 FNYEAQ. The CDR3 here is CASSFTGNQPQHF. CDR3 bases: TGTGCCAGCAGCTTTACAGGGAATCAGCCCCAGCATTTT.

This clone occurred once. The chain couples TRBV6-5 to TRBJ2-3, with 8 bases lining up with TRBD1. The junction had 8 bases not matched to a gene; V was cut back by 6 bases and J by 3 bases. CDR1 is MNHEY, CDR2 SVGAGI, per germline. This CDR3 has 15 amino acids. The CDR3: CASRYRGQVTDTQYF. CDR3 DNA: TGTGCCAGCAGATACCGGGGACAGGTTACAGATACGCAGTATTTT.

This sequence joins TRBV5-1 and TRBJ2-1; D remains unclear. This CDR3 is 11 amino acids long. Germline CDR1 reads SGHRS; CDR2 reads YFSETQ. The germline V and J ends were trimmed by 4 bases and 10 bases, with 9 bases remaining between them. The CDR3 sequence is CASSQQLEQFF. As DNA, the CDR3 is TGCGCCAGCAGCCAGCAACTCGAGCAGTTCTTC.

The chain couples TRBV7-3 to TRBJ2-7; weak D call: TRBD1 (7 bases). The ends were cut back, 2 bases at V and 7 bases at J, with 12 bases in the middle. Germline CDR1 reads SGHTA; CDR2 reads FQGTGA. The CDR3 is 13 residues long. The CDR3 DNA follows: TGTGCCAGCAGCTTAGGGACAGCGGGTGAGCAGTACTTC. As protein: CASSLGTAGEQYF.

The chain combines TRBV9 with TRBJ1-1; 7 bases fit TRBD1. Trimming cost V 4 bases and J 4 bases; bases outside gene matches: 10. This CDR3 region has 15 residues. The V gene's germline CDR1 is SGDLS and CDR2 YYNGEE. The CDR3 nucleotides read TGTGCCAGCAGCACCCAATCTCAGGGGGGCACTGAAGCTTTCTTT. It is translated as CASSTQSQGGTEAFF. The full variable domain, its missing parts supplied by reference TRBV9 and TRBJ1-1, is DSGVTQTPKHLITATGQRVTLRCSPRSGDLSVYWYQQSLDQGLQFLIQYYNGEERAKGNILERFSAQQFPDLHSELNLSSLELGDSALYFCASSTQSQGGTEAFFGQGTRLTVV.

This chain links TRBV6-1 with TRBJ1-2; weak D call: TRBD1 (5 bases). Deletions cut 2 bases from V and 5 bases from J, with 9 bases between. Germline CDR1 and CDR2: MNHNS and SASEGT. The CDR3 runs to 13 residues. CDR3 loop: CASSESGSYGYTF. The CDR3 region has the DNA TGTGCCAGCAGTGAATCAGGGTCGTATGGCTACACCTTC.

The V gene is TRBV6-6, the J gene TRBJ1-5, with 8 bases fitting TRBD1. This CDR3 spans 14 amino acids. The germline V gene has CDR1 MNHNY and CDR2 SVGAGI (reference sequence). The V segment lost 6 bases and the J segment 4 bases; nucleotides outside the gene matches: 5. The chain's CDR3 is CASRWDRRNQPQHF. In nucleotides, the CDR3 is TGTGCCAGCAGGTGGGACAGGCGGAATCAGCCCCAGCATTTT.

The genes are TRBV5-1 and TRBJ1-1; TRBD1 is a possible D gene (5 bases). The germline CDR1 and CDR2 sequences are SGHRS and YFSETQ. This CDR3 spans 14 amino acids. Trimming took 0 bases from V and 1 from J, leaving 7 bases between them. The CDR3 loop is CASSLGDGNTEAFF. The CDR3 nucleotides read TGCGCCAGCAGCTTGGGGGACGGGAACACTGAAGCTTTCTTT.

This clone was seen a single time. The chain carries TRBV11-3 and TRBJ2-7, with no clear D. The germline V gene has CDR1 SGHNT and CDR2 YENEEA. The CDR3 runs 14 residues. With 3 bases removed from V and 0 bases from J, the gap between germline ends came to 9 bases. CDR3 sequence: CASSFGRSSYEQYF. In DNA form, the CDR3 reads TGTGCCAGCAGCTTTGGACGGAGCTCCTACGAGCAGTACTTC.

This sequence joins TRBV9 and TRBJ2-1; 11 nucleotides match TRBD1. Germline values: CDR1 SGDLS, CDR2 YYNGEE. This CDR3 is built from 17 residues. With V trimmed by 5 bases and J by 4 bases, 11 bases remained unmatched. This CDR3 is CASSPPGQGVKYNEQFF. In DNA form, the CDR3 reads TGTGCCAGCAGTCCACCGGGACAGGGGGTCAAATACAATGAGCAGTTCTTC.

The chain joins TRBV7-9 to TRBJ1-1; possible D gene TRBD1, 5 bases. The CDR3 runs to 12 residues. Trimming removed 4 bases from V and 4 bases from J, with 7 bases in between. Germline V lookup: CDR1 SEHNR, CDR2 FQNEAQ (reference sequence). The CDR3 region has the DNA TGTGCCAGCAGCTATGGGGGCACTGAAGCTTTCTTT. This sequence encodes CASSYGGTEAFF.

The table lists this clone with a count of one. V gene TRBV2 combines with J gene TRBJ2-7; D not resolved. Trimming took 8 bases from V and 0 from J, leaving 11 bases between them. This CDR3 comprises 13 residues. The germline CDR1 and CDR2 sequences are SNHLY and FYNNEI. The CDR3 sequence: CASSPANSYEQYF. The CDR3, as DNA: TGTGCCAGCTCCCCCGCAAACTCCTACGAGCAGTACTTC.

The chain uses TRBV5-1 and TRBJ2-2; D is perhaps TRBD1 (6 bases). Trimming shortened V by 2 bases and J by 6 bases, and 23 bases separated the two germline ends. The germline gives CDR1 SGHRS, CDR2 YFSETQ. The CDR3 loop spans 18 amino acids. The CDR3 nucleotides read TGCGCCAGCAGCTTTAGACCGAGGGGGAATCCCCCTGCCGGGGAGCTGTTTTTT. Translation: CASSFRPRGNPPAGELFF.

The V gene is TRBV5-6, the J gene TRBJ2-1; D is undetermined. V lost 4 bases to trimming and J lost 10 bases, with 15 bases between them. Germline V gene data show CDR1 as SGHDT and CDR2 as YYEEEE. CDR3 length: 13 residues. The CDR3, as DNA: TGTGCCAGCAGCCGGACCACCCCACCGGAGCAGTTCTTC. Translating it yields CASSRTTPPEQFF.

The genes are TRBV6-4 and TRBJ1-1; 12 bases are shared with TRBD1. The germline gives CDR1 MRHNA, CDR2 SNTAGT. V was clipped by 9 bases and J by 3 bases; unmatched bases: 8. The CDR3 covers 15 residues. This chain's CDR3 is CARGTGGPEYTEAFF. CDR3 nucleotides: TGTGCCAGAGGGACAGGGGGCCCGGAATACACTGAAGCTTTCTTT.

The CDR3 region is CAISESLGEKLFF. For the CDR3, the DNA is TGTGCCATCAGTGAGTCATTGGGGGAAAAACTGTTTTTT. The chain has TRBV10-3 and TRBJ1-4; D is unclear. Germline lookup yields CDR1 ENHRY and CDR2 SYGVKD. Trimming shortened V by 0 bases and J by 8 bases, and 7 bases separated the two germline ends. This CDR3 region has 13 residues.

As DNA, the CDR3 is TGCAGCGTTGGACCCGGGGGCAACTATGGCTACACCTTC. Its translation is CSVGPGGNYGYTF. The V gene is TRBV29-1, the J gene TRBJ1-2; a possible D gene is TRBD1 (6 bases). The length of the CDR3 is 13 residues. In germline, CDR1 is SQVTM, CDR2 ANQGSEA. V lost 4 bases and J lost 2, with 11 bases in between.

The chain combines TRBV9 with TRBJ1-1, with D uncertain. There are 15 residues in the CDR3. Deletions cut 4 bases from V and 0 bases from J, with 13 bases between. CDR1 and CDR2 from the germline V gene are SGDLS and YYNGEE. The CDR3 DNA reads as TGTGCCAGCAGCCCCTCCCCGACATTGAACACTGAAGCTTTCTTT. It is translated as CASSPSPTLNTEAFF. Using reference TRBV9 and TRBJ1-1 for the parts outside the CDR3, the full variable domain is DSGVTQTPKHLITATGQRVTLRCSPRSGDLSVYWYQQSLDQGLQFLIQYYNGEERAKGNILERFSAQQFPDLHSELNLSSLELGDSALYFCASSPSPTLNTEAFFGQGTRLTVV.

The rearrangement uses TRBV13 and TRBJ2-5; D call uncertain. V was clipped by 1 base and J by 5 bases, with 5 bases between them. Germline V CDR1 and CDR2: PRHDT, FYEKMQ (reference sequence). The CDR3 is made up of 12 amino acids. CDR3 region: CASSLVGETQYF. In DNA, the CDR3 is TGTGCCAGCAGCTTAGTAGGGGAGACCCAGTACTTC.

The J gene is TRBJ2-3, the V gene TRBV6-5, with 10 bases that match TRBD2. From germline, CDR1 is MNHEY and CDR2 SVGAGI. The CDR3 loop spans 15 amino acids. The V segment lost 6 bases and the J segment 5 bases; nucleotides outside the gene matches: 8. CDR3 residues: CASRPPSGGRDTQYF. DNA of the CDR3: TGTGCCAGCAGACCTCCTAGCGGGGGACGAGATACGCAGTATTTT.

The CDR3 here is CASSLWTEKNIQYF. For the CDR3, the DNA is TGTGCCAGCAGCTTGTGGACGGAGAAAAACATTCAGTACTTC. The chain employs TRBV5-4 and TRBJ2-4; D uncertain. CDR1 is SGHNT, CDR2 YYREEE, per germline (reference sequence). V was shortened by 1 base and J by 4 bases, with 9 bases between the two germline ends. The CDR3 sequence is 14 residues long.